This T cell receptor beta chain was observed in a study of CD8 T cells in ankylosing spondylitis. Study findings and constraints: Blood of patients with ankylosing spondylitis appeared to be characterized by a TCR beta motif of about 8 highly homologous variants. Those disease-linked clones were CD8+; they were also relatively rare in peripheral blood.

Via MiXCR, TCRdb re-called the 5' RACE reads, giving one row per CDR3 protein. The sample consists of roughly 13,000 distinct CDR3 sequences, 2.5% to 3% of them appearing once. The CDR3 length is 16 residues. This clonotype was counted many times. Its antigen is undetermined. The J gene is TRBJ1-1, the V gene TRBV21-1; TRBD1 is the table's D call and was not checked against the DNA. TRBV21-1 is flagged as a pseudogene. This clonotype originated in a male donor with ankylosing spondylitis or in good health (not recorded which). Source material: blood, either unsorted or a sorted T cell fraction (not recorded which). The CDR3 reads CASSKAPQGENTEAFF. The CDR3 DNA reads as TGTGCCAGCAGCAAAGCTCCACAGGGGGAGAACACTGAAGCTTTCTTT.